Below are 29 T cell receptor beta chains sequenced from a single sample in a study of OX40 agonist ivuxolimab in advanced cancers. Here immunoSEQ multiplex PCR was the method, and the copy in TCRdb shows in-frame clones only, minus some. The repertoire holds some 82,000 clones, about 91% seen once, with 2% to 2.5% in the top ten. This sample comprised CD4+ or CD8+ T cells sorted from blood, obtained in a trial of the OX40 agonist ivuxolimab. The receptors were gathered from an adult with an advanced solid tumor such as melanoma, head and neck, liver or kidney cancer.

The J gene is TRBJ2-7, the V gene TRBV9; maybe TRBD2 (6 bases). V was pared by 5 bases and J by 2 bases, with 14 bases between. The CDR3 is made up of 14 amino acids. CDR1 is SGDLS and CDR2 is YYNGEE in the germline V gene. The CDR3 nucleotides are TGTGCCAGCAGTGAACAAGCGGGCACCTACGAGCAGTACTTC. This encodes CASSEQAGTYEQYF.

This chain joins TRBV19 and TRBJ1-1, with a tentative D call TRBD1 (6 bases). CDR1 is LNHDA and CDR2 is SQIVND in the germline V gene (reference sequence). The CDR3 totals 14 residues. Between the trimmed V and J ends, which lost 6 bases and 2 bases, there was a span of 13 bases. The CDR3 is CASRPDSSNTEAFF. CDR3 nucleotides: TGTGCCAGTAGACCGGACAGTTCAAACACTGAAGCTTTCTTT.

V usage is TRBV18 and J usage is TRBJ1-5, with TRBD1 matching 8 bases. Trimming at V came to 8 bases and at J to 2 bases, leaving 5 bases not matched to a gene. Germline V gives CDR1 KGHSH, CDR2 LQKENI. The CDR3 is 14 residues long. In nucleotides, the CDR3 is TGTGCCAGCCGAGACAGGGGTGGCAATCAGCCCCAGCATTTT. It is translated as CASRDRGGNQPQHF. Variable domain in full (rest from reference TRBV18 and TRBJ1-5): NAGVMQNPRHLVRRRGQEARLRCSPMKGHSHVYWYRQLPEEGLKFMVYLQKENIIDESGMPKERFSAEFPKEGPSILRIQQVVRGDSAAYFCASRDRGGNQPQHFGDGTRLSIL.

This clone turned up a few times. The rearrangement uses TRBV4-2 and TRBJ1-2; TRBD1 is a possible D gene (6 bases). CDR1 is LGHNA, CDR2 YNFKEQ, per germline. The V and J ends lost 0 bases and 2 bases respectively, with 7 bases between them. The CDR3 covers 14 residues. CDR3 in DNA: TGTGCCAGCAGCCAAGAACAGGGCAACTATGGCTACACCTTC. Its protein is CASSQEQGNYGYTF.

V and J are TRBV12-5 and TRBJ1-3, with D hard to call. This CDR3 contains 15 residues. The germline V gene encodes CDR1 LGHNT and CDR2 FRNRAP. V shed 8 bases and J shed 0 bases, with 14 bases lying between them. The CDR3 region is CASFRSQVSGNTIYF. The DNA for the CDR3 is TGTGCTAGTTTCCGTTCGCAGGTCTCTGGAAACACCATATATTTT.

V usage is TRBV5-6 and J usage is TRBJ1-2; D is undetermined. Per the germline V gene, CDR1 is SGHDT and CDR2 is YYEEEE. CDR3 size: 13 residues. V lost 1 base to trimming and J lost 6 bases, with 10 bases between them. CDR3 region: CASSLPLAHGYTF. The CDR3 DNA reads TGTGCCAGCAGCTTGCCGTTGGCCCATGGCTACACCTTC.

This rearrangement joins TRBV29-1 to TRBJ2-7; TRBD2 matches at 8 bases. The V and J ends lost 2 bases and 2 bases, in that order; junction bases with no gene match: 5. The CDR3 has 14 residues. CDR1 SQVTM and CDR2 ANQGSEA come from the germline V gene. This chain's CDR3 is CSVEWGLVPYEQYF. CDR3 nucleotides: TGCAGCGTTGAATGGGGACTAGTACCCTACGAGCAGTACTTC.

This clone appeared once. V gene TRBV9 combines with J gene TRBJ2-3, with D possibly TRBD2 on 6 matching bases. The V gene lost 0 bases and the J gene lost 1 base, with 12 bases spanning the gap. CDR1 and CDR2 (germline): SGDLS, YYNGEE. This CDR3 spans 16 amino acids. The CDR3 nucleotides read TGTGCCAGCAGCGTAGAGGTTAGCGGCCGCACAGATACGCAGTATTTT. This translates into CASSVEVSGRTDTQYF.

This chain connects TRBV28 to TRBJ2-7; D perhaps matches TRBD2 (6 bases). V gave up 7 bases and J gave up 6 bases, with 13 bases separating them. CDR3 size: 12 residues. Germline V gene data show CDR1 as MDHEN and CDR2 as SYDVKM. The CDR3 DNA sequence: TGTGCCAGCAATCTTCAGGGAGGCGAGCAGTACTTC. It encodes CASNLQGGEQYF.

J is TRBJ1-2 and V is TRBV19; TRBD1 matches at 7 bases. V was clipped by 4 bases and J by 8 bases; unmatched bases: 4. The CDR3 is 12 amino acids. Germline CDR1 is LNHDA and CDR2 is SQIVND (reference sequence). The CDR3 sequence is CASSKGARGYTF. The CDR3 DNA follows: TGTGCCAGTAGTAAGGGGGCGCGGGGCTACACCTTC.

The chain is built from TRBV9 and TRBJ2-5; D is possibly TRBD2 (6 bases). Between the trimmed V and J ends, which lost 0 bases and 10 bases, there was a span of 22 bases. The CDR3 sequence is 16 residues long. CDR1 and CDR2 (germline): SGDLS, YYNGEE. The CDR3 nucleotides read TGTGCCAGCAGCGTAGTGTGGGACTCGTCAATCGGGGACCAGTACTTC. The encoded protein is CASSVVWDSSIGDQYF.

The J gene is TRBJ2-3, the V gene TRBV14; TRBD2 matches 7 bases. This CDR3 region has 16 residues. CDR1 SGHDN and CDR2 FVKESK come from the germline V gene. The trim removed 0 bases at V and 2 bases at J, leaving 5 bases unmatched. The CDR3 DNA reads TGTGCCAGCAGCCAAGATCGGACTAGTCTCACAGATACGCAGTATTTT. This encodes CASSQDRTSLTDTQYF.

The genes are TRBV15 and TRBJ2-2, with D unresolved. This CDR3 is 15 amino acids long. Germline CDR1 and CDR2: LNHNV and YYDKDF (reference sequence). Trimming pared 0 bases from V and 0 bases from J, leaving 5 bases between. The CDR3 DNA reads TGTGCCACCAGCAGAGATAAGACGAACACCGGGGAGCTGTTTTTT. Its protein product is CATSRDKTNTGELFF.

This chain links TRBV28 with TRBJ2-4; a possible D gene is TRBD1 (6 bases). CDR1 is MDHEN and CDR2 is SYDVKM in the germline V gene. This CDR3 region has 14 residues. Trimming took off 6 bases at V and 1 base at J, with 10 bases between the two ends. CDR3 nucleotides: TGTGCCAGCAGGCCTACAGGGGCCAAAAACATTCAGTACTTC. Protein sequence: CASRPTGAKNIQYF.

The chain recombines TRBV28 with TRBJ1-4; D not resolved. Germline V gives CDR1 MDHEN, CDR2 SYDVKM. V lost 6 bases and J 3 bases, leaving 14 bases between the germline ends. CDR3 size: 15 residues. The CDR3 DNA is TGTGCCAGCAGCCTTGCCCCTTACCCTAATGAAAAACTGTTTTTT. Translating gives CASSLAPYPNEKLFF.

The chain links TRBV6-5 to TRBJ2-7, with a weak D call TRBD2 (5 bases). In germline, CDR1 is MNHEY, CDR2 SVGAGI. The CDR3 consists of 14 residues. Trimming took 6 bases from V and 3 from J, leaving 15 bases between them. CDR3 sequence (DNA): TGTGCCAGCAGGCCCCAGCTAGCTGTCTACGAGCAGTACTTC. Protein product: CASRPQLAVYEQYF.

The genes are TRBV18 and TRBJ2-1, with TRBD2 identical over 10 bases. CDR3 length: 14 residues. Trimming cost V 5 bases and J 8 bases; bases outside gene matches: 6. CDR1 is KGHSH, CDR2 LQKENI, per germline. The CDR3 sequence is CASSGPSGSDEQFF. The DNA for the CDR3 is TGTGCCAGCTCAGGGCCTAGCGGGAGCGATGAGCAGTTCTTC.

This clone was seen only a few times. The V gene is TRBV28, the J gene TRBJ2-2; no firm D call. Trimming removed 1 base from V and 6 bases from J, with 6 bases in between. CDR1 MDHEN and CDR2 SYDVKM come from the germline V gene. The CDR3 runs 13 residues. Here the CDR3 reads CASSLSWAGELFF. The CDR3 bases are TGTGCCAGCAGTTTATCATGGGCCGGGGAGCTGTTTTTT.

CDR3 nucleotide sequence: TGCAGCGTGGGGTCCGGGACACGCCAAGAGACCCAGTACTTC. This gives the protein CSVGSGTRQETQYF. V and J are TRBV29-1 and TRBJ2-5, with D tentatively TRBD1 (6 bases). Per germline, CDR1 SQVTM and CDR2 ANQGSEA. Trimming took off 6 bases at V and 1 base at J, with 15 bases between the two ends. The CDR3 has 14 amino acids.

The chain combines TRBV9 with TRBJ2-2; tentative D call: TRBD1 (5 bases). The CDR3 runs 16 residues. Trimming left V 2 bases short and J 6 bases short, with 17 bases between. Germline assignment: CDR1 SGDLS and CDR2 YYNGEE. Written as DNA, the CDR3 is TGTGCCAGCAGCGTCCTCCAGGGTAGGGTGGCCGGGGAGCTGTTTTTT. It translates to CASSVLQGRVAGELFF.

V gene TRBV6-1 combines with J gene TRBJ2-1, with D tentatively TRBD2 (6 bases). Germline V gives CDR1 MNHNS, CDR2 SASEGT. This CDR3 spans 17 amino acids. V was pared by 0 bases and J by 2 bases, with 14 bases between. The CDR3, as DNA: TGTGCCAGCAGTGAAGCTCTGACGGGAGAGGCCTACAATGAGCAGTTCTTC. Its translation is CASSEALTGEAYNEQFF.

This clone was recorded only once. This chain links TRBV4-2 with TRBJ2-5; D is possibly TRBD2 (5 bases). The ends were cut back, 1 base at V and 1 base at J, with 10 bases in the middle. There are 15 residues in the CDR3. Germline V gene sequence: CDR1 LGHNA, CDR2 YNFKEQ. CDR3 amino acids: CASSQGPGIQETQYF. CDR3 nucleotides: TGTGCCAGCAGCCAAGGTCCGGGAATCCAAGAGACCCAGTACTTC.

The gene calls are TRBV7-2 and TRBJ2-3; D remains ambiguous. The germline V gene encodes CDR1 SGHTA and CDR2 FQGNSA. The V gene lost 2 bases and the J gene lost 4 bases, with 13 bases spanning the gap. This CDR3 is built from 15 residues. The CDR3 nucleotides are TGTGCCAGCAGCTTAAGTTGGAGTAACCCAGATACGCAGTATTTT. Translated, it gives CASSLSWSNPDTQYF.

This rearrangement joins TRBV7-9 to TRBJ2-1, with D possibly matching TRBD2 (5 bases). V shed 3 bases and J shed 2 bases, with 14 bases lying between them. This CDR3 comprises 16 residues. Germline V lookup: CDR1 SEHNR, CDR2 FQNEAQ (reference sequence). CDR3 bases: TGTGCCAGCAGCTTGGAGAGGACTCAAACCTACAATGAGCAGTTCTTC. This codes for CASSLERTQTYNEQFF.

CDR3 in DNA: TGTGCCAGCAGCTCTCCGGGGGATACGCAGTATTTT. Amino acids: CASSSPGDTQYF. This rearrangement joins TRBV7-9 to TRBJ2-3; perhaps TRBD2 as D (5 bases). The CDR3 loop spans 12 amino acids. Trimming stripped 4 bases from V and 6 bases from J, with 8 bases between. Germline CDR1 SEHNR, CDR2 FQNEAQ (reference sequence).

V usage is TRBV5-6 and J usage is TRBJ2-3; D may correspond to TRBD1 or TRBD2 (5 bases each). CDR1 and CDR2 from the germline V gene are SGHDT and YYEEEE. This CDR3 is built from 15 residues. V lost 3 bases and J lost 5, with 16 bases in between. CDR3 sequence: CASSSPWGRLDTQYF. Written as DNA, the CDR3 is TGTGCCAGCAGCTCCCCTTGGGGGAGATTAGATACGCAGTATTTT.

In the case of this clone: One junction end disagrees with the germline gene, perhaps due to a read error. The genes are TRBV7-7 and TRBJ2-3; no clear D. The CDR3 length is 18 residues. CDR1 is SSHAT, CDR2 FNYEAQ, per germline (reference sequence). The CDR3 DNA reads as TGTGCTAGCAGCCCGTCTGGGGTAGGGCGGAAAAACACAGATACGCAGTATTTT. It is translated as CASSPSGVGRKNTDTQYF.

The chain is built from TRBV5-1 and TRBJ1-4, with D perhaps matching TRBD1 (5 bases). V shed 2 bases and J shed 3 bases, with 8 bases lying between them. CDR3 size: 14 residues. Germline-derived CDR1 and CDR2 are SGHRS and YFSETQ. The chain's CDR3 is CASSLGEANEKLFF. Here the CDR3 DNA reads TGCGCCAGCAGCTTAGGGGAGGCTAATGAAAAACTGTTTTTT.

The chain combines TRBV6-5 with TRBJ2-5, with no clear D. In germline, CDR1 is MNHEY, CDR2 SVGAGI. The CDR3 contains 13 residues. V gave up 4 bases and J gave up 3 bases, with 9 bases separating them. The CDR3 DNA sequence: TGTGCCAGCAGTTCCCGCAGGAAAGAGACCCAGTACTTC. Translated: CASSSRRKETQYF.